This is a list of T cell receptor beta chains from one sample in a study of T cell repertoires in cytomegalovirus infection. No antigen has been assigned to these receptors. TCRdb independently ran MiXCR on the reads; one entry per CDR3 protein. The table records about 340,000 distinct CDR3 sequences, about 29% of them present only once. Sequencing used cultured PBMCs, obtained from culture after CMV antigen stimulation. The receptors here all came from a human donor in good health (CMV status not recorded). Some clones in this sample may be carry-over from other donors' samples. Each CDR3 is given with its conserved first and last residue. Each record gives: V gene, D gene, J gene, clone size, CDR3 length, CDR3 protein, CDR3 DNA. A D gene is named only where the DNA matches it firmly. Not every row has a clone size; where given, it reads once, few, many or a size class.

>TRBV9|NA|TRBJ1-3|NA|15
CASSTGGGILDTIYF
TGTGCCAGCAGCACCGGGGGGGGGATCCTGGACACCATATATTTT
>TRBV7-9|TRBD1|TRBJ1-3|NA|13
CASSGTVGNTIYF
TGTGCCAGCAGCGGGACAGTTGGAAACACCATATATTTT
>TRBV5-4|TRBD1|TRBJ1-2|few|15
CASSPPGQDAYGYTF
TGTGCCAGCAGCCCTCCGGGACAGGATGCCTATGGCTACACCTTC
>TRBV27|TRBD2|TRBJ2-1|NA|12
CASSKGGGWQFF
TGTGCCAGCAGTAAGGGCGGGGGTTGGCAGTTCTTC
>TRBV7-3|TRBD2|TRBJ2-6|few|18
CASSFSGGARGGANVLTF
TGTGCCAGCAGCTTTAGCGGGGGGGCGCGGGGTGGGGCCAACGTCCTGACTTTC
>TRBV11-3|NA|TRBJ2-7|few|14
CASSTTGGTNEQYF
TGTGCCAGCAGCACTACAGGTGGTACCAACGAGCAGTACTTC
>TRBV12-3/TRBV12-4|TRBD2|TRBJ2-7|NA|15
CASSPSGRAVYEQYF
TGTGCCAGCAGTCCTAGCGGGAGGGCCGTCTACGAGCAGTACTTC
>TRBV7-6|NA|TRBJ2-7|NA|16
CASSSLGSSLSYEQYF
TGTGCCAGCAGCTCCCTCGGGTCCTCCCTTTCCTACGAGCAGTACTTC
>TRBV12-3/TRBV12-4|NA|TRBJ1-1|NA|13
CASSLTGTTEAFF
TGTGCCAGCAGTTTAACGGGGACCACTGAAGCTTTCTTT
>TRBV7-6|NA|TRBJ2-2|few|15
CASSLNGDSSGELFF
TGTGCCAGCAGCTTAAATGGAGACAGCTCCGGGGAGCTGTTTTTT
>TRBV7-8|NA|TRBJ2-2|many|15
CASSLARANTGELFF
TGTGCCAGCAGCTTAGCGAGAGCGAACACCGGGGAGCTGTTTTTT
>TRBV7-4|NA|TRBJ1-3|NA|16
CASSLRFSPPENTIYF
TGTGCCAGCAGCTTAAGGTTCTCCCCACCTGAAAACACCATATATTTT
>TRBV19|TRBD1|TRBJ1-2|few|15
CATSRLGQGPYGYTF
TGTGCCACTTCCCGGCTGGGACAGGGCCCCTATGGCTACACCTTC
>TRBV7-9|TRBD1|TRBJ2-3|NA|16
CASSSDRELNTDTQYF
TGTGCCAGCAGTTCAGACAGGGAGTTAAACACAGATACGCAGTATTTT
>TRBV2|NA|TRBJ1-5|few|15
CASSAGENSNQPQHF
TGTGCCAGCAGTGCAGGCGAGAATAGCAATCAGCCCCAGCATTTT
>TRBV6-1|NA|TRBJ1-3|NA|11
CAFRSGNTIYF
TGTGCTTTTCGCTCTGGAAACACCATATATTTT
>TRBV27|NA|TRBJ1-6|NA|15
CASSFSTLGNSPLHF
TGTGCCAGCAGTTTCAGCACACTGGGGAATTCACCCCTCCACTTT
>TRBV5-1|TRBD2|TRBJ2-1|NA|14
CASSLGGGHNEQFF
TGCGCCAGCAGCTTGGGCGGGGGGCACAATGAGCAGTTCTTC
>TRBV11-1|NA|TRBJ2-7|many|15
CASSRFRARAYEQYF
TGTGCCAGCAGCCGATTTAGGGCTAGAGCCTACGAGCAGTACTTC